The TCR beta chain under discussion was sequenced for a study of T cell repertoires in cytomegalovirus infection. About the research overall: It was the public TCR beta signatures that indicated both CMV infection and matching HLA type.

Via MiXCR, TCRdb re-called the reads, giving one row per CDR3 protein. The profile covers some 100,000 distinct CDR3 sequences, with 23% appearing a single time and 35% to 50% taken by the ten largest. There are 14 residues in the CDR3. Trimming stripped 3 bases from V and 0 bases from J, with 9 bases between. Germline loops: CDR1 SGDLS, CDR2 YYNGEE. The chain recombines TRBV9 with TRBJ1-1; no firm D call. Sequenced input: CD8+ T cells from PBMCs. The source of this sequence is a human donor in good health (CMV status not recorded). Some clones in this sample may be carry-over from other donors' samples. The CDR3 reads CASSEDRLNTEAFF. The CDR3 nucleotides are TGTGCCAGCAGCGAGGACCGACTGAACACTGAAGCTTTCTTT.